The 24 T cell receptor beta chains below all came from one sample that was sequenced in a study of T cell responses to AZD1222 COVID-19 vaccine. This table comes from immunoSEQ multiplex PCR, and its TCRdb copy is limited to in-frame clones, with some not included. The sample has about 120,000 clones, around nine tenths seen once. Here the sequenced sample was peripheral blood, taken on day 0 of AZD1222 vaccination. These receptors all stem from an adult in good health.

V and J are TRBV3-1 (or the pseudogene TRBV3-2) and TRBJ1-1; D is perhaps TRBD1 (6 bases). CDR1 is LGHDT and CDR2 is YNNKEL in the germline V gene (reference sequence). Trimming removed 5 bases from V and 4 bases from J, with 11 bases in between. CDR3 length equals 13 residues. This CDR3 is CASSALGGTEAFF. The CDR3 DNA follows: TGTGCCAGCAGCGCTCTAGGGGGCACTGAAGCTTTCTTT.

Concerning this clone: This sample includes further DNA sequences coding for the same CDR3. This chain links TRBV5-1 with TRBJ1-2, with a tentative D call TRBD1 (5 bases). This CDR3 has 13 residues. Trimming left V 0 bases short and J 4 bases short, with 7 bases between. CDR1 is SGHRS and CDR2 is YFSETQ in the germline V gene. CDR3 DNA: TGCGCCAGCAGCTTGGGACAGTCCTATGGCTACACCTTC. Its protein is CASSLGQSYGYTF.

The genes are TRBV21-1 and TRBJ1-5. TRBV21-1 is a pseudogene segment. This CDR3 is built from 15 residues. Here the CDR3 reads CASSKGVRNNQPQHF. The CDR3 bases are TGTGCCAGCAGCAAAGGGGTACGGAACAATCAGCCCCAGCATTTT.

The chain links TRBV24-1 to TRBJ2-3; D not certain. Trimming stripped 4 bases from V and 4 bases from J, with 11 bases between. The CDR3 totals 14 residues. CDR1 is KGHDR, CDR2 SFDVKD, per germline. Here the CDR3 reads CATSDPRGPDTQYF. CDR3 nucleotide sequence: TGTGCCACCAGTGACCCGCGCGGTCCAGATACGCAGTATTTT.

J is TRBJ1-5 and V is TRBV5-1; D not certain. The CDR3 is made up of 13 amino acids. Looked up from germline, CDR1 is SGHRS and CDR2 is YFSETQ. V dropped 2 bases and J dropped 5 bases, with 8 bases sitting between them. CDR3 amino acids: CASSFGFDQPQHF. CDR3 bases: TGCGCCAGCAGCTTCGGCTTCGATCAGCCCCAGCATTTT. The variable domain in full, completed from reference TRBV5-1 and TRBJ1-5, reads KAGVTQTPRYLIKTRGQQVTLSCSPISGHRSVSWYQQTPGQGLQFLFEYFSETQRNKGNFPGRFSGRQFSNSRSEMNVSTLELGDSALYLCASSFGFDQPQHFGDGTRLSIL.

The chain has TRBV7-9 and TRBJ2-2; D is undetermined. This CDR3 spans 15 amino acids. Germline CDR1 is SEHNR and CDR2 is FQNEAQ (reference sequence). V lost 3 bases, J lost 1 base, and 9 bases lay in between. The CDR3 loop is CASSLLPRNTGELFF. As DNA, the CDR3 is TGTGCCAGCAGCTTGTTGCCAAGGAACACCGGGGAGCTGTTTTTT.

As DNA, the CDR3 is TGTGCCAGCAGGGCAGGGGGCGCGGGCACCGGGGAGCTGTTTTTT. Protein: CASRAGGAGTGELFF. The chain joins TRBV5-6 to TRBJ2-2; 8 bases align to TRBD1. The CDR3 runs 15 residues. Germline CDR1 reads SGHDT; CDR2 reads YYEEEE. The junction had 7 bases not matched to a gene; V was cut back by 5 bases and J by 4 bases.

The chain couples TRBV3-1 (or the pseudogene TRBV3-2) to TRBJ1-2, with 7 bases aligning to TRBD1. Germline V gene lookup returns CDR1 LGHDT and CDR2 YNNKEL (reference sequence). This CDR3 has 15 residues. Trimming removed 1 base from V and 8 bases from J; junction bases left unmatched: 10. CDR3 in amino acids: CASSQGARGSLGYTF. In DNA, the CDR3 is TGTGCCAGCAGCCAAGGGGCCAGGGGGTCTTTGGGCTACACCTTC.

The genes are TRBV13 and TRBJ2-5; D is unclear. Trimming cost V 2 bases and J 5 bases, with 15 bases left between them. This CDR3 spans 15 amino acids. Germline CDR1 and CDR2: PRHDT and FYEKMQ (reference sequence). The CDR3 here is CASSLQGFWSETQYF. The CDR3 DNA is TGTGCCAGCAGCTTACAAGGGTTTTGGTCGGAGACCCAGTACTTC.

The genes are TRBV6-1 and TRBJ2-2; TRBD2 is a possible D gene (5 bases). The CDR3 is made up of 16 amino acids. Germline assignment: CDR1 MNHNS and CDR2 SASEGT. V lost 4 bases and J lost 0, with 12 bases in between. CDR3 nucleotide sequence: TGTGCCAGCAGTGTGACGGAGCGGTCGAACACCGGGGAGCTGTTTTTT. This encodes CASSVTERSNTGELFF.

The V call is TRBV5-4, the J call TRBJ1-4; D gene uncertain. This CDR3 contains 14 residues. Germline V lookup: CDR1 SGHNT, CDR2 YYREEE (reference sequence). Trimming shortened V by 2 bases and J by 8 bases, and 13 bases separated the two germline ends. This CDR3 reads CASSLAGVREKLFF. The CDR3 nucleotides are TGTGCCAGCAGCTTAGCAGGTGTACGGGAAAAACTGTTTTTT.

This clone was seen only once. The V and J genes are TRBV5-4 and TRBJ1-1; possible D gene TRBD1, 6 bases. Germline V gene lookup returns CDR1 SGHNT and CDR2 YYREEE (reference sequence). The CDR3 consists of 11 residues. The CDR3 here is CATRGGAEAFF. CDR3 sequence (DNA): TGTGCAACCAGAGGGGGGGCTGAAGCTTTCTTT.

The chain uses TRBV11-3 and TRBJ2-3, with D tentatively TRBD2 (6 bases). The CDR3 runs 16 residues. V lost 1 base and J 4 bases, leaving 15 bases between the germline ends. CDR1 is SGHNT and CDR2 is YENEEA in the germline V gene. CDR3 region: CASSLGPSVMADTQYF. Written as DNA, the CDR3 is TGTGCCAGCAGCTTAGGTCCTAGCGTGATGGCAGATACGCAGTATTTT.

V is TRBV2 and J is TRBJ2-3, with 11 bases fitting TRBD1. The CDR3 extends over 14 amino acids. CDR1 is SNHLY, CDR2 FYNNEI, per germline. With V trimmed by 11 bases and J by 5 bases, 9 bases remained unmatched. CDR3 DNA: TGTGCCGGACAGGGGGCCGATCAGGGAGATACGCAGTATTTT. Amino acid sequence: CAGQGADQGDTQYF.

This chain uses TRBV7-9 with TRBJ1-2; weak D call: TRBD1 (6 bases). In germline, CDR1 is SEHNR, CDR2 FQNEAQ (reference sequence). CDR3 length equals 14 residues. The V end lost 3 bases, the J end lost 9 bases, and 17 bases lay between the germline ends. The CDR3 here is CASSFASGVRSYTF. DNA of the CDR3: TGTGCCAGCAGCTTCGCGTCAGGGGTGCGGAGCTACACCTTC.

The chain couples TRBV5-8 to TRBJ2-3; 8 bases map to TRBD2. The CDR3 contains 15 residues. J was trimmed by 6 bases and V by 2 bases; bases with no gene match: 8. Germline V lookup: CDR1 SGHTS, CDR2 YDEGEE. CDR3 DNA sequence: TGTGCCAGCAGCTTTACGGGACTAGTAACCGATACGCAGTATTTT. Protein sequence: CASSFTGLVTDTQYF.

This clone was found once. The rearrangement uses TRBV11-2 and TRBJ2-1; TRBD2 is a possible D gene (5 bases). The V gene's germline CDR1 is SGHAT and CDR2 FQNNGV. With 2 bases removed from V and 5 bases from J, the gap between germline ends came to 16 bases. This CDR3 is built from 16 residues. The CDR3 region has the DNA TGTGCCAGCAGCTTAATCGCGGGCGTCCGGGACAATGAGCAGTTCTTC. It yields the protein CASSLIAGVRDNEQFF. The full variable domain, its missing parts supplied by reference TRBV11-2 and TRBJ2-1, is EAGVAQSPRYKIIEKRQSVAFWCNPISGHATLYWYQQILGQGPKLLIQFQNNGVVDDSQLPKDRFSAERLKGVDSTLKIQPAKLEDSAVYLCASSLIAGVRDNEQFFGPGTRLTVL.

V usage is TRBV21-1 and J usage is TRBJ1-1; the table's D call, TRBD1, has no DNA check behind it. TRBV21-1 is an annotated pseudogene. The CDR3 covers 15 residues. The CDR3 is CASSFRPTGRTEAFF. The CDR3 region has the DNA TGTGCCAGCAGCTTCCGCCCGACAGGGAGGACTGAAGCTTTCTTT.

The rearrangement uses TRBV9 and TRBJ1-3; 9 positions agree with TRBD1. Trimming at V came to 3 bases and at J to 4 bases, leaving 5 bases not matched to a gene. From germline, CDR1 is SGDLS and CDR2 YYNGEE. CDR3 length: 15 amino acids. CDR3 protein: CASSGQGVGGNTIYF. The CDR3 DNA reads as TGTGCCAGCAGCGGACAGGGGGTGGGAGGAAACACCATATATTTT. The whole variable domain, remainder taken from reference TRBV9 and TRBJ1-3, is DSGVTQTPKHLITATGQRVTLRCSPRSGDLSVYWYQQSLDQGLQFLIQYYNGEERAKGNILERFSAQQFPDLHSELNLSSLELGDSALYFCASSGQGVGGNTIYFGEGSWLTVV.

The chain employs TRBV27 and TRBJ1-2, with D hard to call. The CDR3 totals 16 residues. Germline loops: CDR1 MNHEY, CDR2 SMNVEV (reference sequence). The ends were cut back, 1 base at V and 8 bases at J, with 20 bases in the middle. CDR3 region: CASSLYPGSPIGGYTF. Written as DNA, the CDR3 is TGTGCCAGCAGTTTATACCCGGGCAGCCCTATAGGAGGCTACACCTTC.

The CDR3 is CASSKEDGRYEQYV. The CDR3 DNA follows: TGTGCCAGCAGCAAAGAGGACGGGCGCTACGAGCAGTACGTC. The rearrangement links TRBV21-1 to TRBJ2-7. TRBV21-1 is a documented pseudogene. This CDR3 contains 14 residues.

The gene calls are TRBV13 and TRBJ2-3; 8 positions agree with TRBD1. Germline lookup yields CDR1 PRHDT and CDR2 FYEKMQ (reference sequence). CDR3 length: 16 residues. V was pared by 5 bases and J by 4 bases, with 11 bases of the junction left unmatched. The CDR3 is CASSLGTGSFSDTQYF. The DNA of the CDR3 is TGTGCCAGCAGCCTGGGGACAGGTAGTTTCTCAGATACGCAGTATTTT.

The CDR3 is CASSLVSGEKLFF. For the CDR3, the DNA is TGTGCCAGCAGCTTGGTGAGTGGTGAAAAACTGTTTTTT. The chain is built from TRBV5-5 and TRBJ1-4; D remains unclear. V was trimmed by 0 bases and J by 7 bases, leaving 7 bases between them. The CDR3 has 13 residues. CDR1 SGHKS and CDR2 YYEKEE come from the germline V gene (reference sequence).

A single count supports this clone. The genes are TRBV5-1 and TRBJ1-2; 7 nucleotides line up with TRBD1. The V gene end was trimmed by 1 base and the J gene end by 3 bases; junction bases not matched to a gene: 3. This CDR3 has 14 amino acids. The germline CDR1 and CDR2 sequences are SGHRS and YFSETQ. CDR3 protein: CASSLTGDDYGYTF. As DNA, the CDR3 is TGCGCCAGCAGCTTGACAGGGGACGACTATGGCTACACCTTC.